This TCR beta chain was identified in a study of T cell responses to AZD1222 COVID-19 vaccine. Study results and limitations: Dominant at 160-218 and 743-854, vaccine-associated CD4 TCRs also spanned spike. Donors were chiefly white British, with a greater number of females, and clonal diversity was perhaps underestimated. Recipients of two AZD1222 doses showed rising Spike-specific TCR breadth and depth.

The protocol was immunoSEQ multiplex PCR, while the TCRdb copy is restricted to in-frame clones and leaves out a portion. The table includes around 100,000 clones, around 90% detected once. The sample holds one count of this clone. Antigen specificity is unknown. The CDR3 is 15 residues long. V dropped 4 bases and J dropped 4; count of bases not matched to a gene: 9. The germline V gene encodes CDR1 LNHDA and CDR2 SQIVND (reference sequence). The receptor was derived from an adult in good health. Sequenced here: peripheral blood, sampled on day 0 of AZD1222 vaccination. The V call is TRBV19, the J call TRBJ2-5, with 7 nucleotides matching TRBD2. Written as DNA, the CDR3 is TGTGCCAGTAGTAAAGGGGTTGCTAGCGGAGAGACCCAGTACTTC. It yields the protein CASSKGVASGETQYF.